The rows below give T cell receptor beta chains drawn from one sample of a study of blood T cell repertoires in COVID-19. Sequencing used immunoSEQ multiplex PCR; TCRdb keeps in-frame clones, though not all of them. This table holds 210,000 or so clones, about nine tenths found once. The material sequenced was PBMCs or T cells enriched from blood (not recorded which). These receptors came from a woman aged 50 to 65 in a cohort exposed to, infected with or recovered from COVID-19 (not recorded which). Both conserved end residues are trimmed from each CDR3.

cdr3_aa: ASSQDTNQPQH; j_call: TRBJ1-5; v_call: TRBV5-1
cdr3_aa: ASSQGSGGLKDTQY; j_call: TRBJ2-3; v_call: TRBV4-3
cdr3_aa: ASSLPGVAF; j_call: TRBJ1-1; v_call: TRBV12-3/TRBV12-4
cdr3_aa: AWSRQGSSEAF; j_call: TRBJ1-1; v_call: TRBV30
cdr3_aa: AISLGGNQPQH; j_call: TRBJ1-5; v_call: TRBV10-3
cdr3_aa: ASSPRRGRYNEQF; j_call: TRBJ2-1; v_call: TRBV11-2
cdr3_aa: ASSKDRGGQETQY; j_call: TRBJ2-5; v_call: TRBV10-2
cdr3_aa: ASSLVGGFRRSPLH; j_call: TRBJ1-6; v_call: TRBV7-2
cdr3_aa: ASSFGTSLTGELF; j_call: TRBJ2-2; v_call: TRBV5-6
cdr3_aa: ASSLGGTIY; j_call: TRBJ1-3; v_call: TRBV7-6
cdr3_aa: ASSEGTSGVLQETQY; j_call: TRBJ2-5; v_call: TRBV2
cdr3_aa: ASSWGLAGGISNEQF; j_call: TRBJ2-1; v_call: TRBV9
cdr3_aa: ASSEFTVTNSPLH; j_call: TRBJ1-6; v_call: TRBV6-1
cdr3_aa: ASSLAWPGGLVEGHHTYGYT; j_call: TRBJ1-2; v_call: TRBV7-8
cdr3_aa: ASSLNTGLSTDTQY; j_call: TRBJ2-3; v_call: TRBV5-4
cdr3_aa: ASSPSRTRTEQF; j_call: TRBJ2-1; v_call: TRBV3-1/TRBV3-2
cdr3_aa: ASSLAGSRTGELF; j_call: TRBJ2-2; v_call: TRBV5-6
cdr3_aa: AISDGAGTETQY; j_call: TRBJ2-5; v_call: TRBV10-3
cdr3_aa: ASSLARGRYEQY; j_call: TRBJ2-7; v_call: TRBV7-9
cdr3_aa: ASSPSAGTGHTEAF; j_call: TRBJ1-1; v_call: TRBV28
cdr3_aa: ASSHEIPGQGDGYT; j_call: TRBJ1-2; v_call: TRBV4-1
cdr3_aa: ASSVDVRTNTGELF; j_call: TRBJ2-2; v_call: TRBV9
cdr3_aa: ASSRPSGQAGTDTQY; j_call: TRBJ2-3; v_call: TRBV4-1
cdr3_aa: ASSARGQPQH; j_call: TRBJ1-5; v_call: TRBV28
cdr3_aa: ATRTGGGSFGNTIY; j_call: TRBJ1-3; v_call: TRBV15
cdr3_aa: AIRLSSTDTQY; j_call: TRBJ2-3; v_call: TRBV10-3
cdr3_aa: ASSYSDRGDQPQH; j_call: TRBJ1-5; v_call: TRBV6-2/TRBV6-3
cdr3_aa: ATSDLAGDQPQH; j_call: TRBJ1-5; v_call: TRBV24-1
cdr3_aa: ATSDLDRAGVDTQY; j_call: TRBJ2-3; v_call: TRBV24-1
cdr3_aa: ASSQVSLAADQPQH; j_call: TRBJ1-5; v_call: TRBV4-2
cdr3_aa: ASSPTGGSVTDTQY; j_call: TRBJ2-3; v_call: TRBV5-1
cdr3_aa: ASSLTRGQSYGYT; j_call: TRBJ1-2; v_call: TRBV4-2
cdr3_aa: ASSTGSYNSPLH; j_call: TRBJ1-6; v_call: TRBV2
cdr3_aa: AWSRGASYEQY; j_call: TRBJ2-7; v_call: TRBV30
cdr3_aa: ASSLMTSGDTDTQY; j_call: TRBJ2-3; v_call: TRBV5-4
cdr3_aa: ASSPTPYGYT; j_call: TRBJ1-2; v_call: TRBV18
cdr3_aa: ASSQDTSVYTDTQY; j_call: TRBJ2-3; v_call: TRBV4-3
cdr3_aa: ASSYSAGSYNEQF; j_call: TRBJ2-1; v_call: TRBV6-5
cdr3_aa: ASSLVRQGELF; j_call: TRBJ2-2; v_call: TRBV7-8
cdr3_aa: ASCPGAGNYNEQF; j_call: TRBJ2-1; v_call: TRBV7-2
cdr3_aa: ASSQRTAYEQY; j_call: TRBJ2-7; v_call: TRBV3-1/TRBV3-2
cdr3_aa: ASSPRDRIGYEQY; j_call: TRBJ2-7; v_call: TRBV6-5
cdr3_aa: AGWTGRLAGNTIY; j_call: TRBJ1-3; v_call: TRBV30
cdr3_aa: ASSKATGAPYNEQF; j_call: TRBJ2-1; v_call: TRBV2
cdr3_aa: ASSQITSTEAF; j_call: TRBJ1-1; v_call: TRBV3-1/TRBV3-2
cdr3_aa: ASSLAGYGSYEQY; j_call: TRBJ2-7; v_call: TRBV5-6
cdr3_aa: ASSLSASETQY; j_call: TRBJ2-5; v_call: TRBV12-3/TRBV12-4
cdr3_aa: ASSPRRAPGHGYT; j_call: TRBJ1-2; v_call: TRBV6-1
cdr3_aa: ASSQGSSGATGELF; j_call: TRBJ2-2; v_call: TRBV4-3
cdr3_aa: ATSDLSSRGTGELF; j_call: TRBJ2-2; v_call: TRBV24-1
cdr3_aa: ASSLGTGDWDEQF; j_call: TRBJ2-1; v_call: TRBV14
cdr3_aa: ASSWDREGTEAF; j_call: TRBJ1-1; v_call: TRBV18
cdr3_aa: ASSLNTDSPLH; j_call: TRBJ1-6; v_call: TRBV7-9